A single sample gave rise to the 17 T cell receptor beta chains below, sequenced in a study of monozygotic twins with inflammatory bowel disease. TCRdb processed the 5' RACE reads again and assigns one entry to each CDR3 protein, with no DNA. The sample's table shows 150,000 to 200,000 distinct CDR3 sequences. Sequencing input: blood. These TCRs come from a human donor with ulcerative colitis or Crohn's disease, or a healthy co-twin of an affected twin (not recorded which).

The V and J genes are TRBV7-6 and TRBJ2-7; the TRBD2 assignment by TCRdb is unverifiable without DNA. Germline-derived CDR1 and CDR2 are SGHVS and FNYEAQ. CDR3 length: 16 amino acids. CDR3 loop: CASSLVSTSGYYEQYF.

CDR3 protein: CATSREGTSYEQYF. This chain connects TRBV15 to TRBJ2-7. The CDR3 has 14 residues. The germline gives CDR1 LNHNV, CDR2 YYDKDF (reference sequence). The whole variable domain, filled in from reference TRBV15 and TRBJ2-7, reads DAMVIQNPRYQVTQFGKPVTLSCSQTLNHNVMYWYQQKSSQAPKLLFHYYDKDFNNEADTPDNFQSRRPNTSFCFLDIRSPGLGDTAMYLCATSREGTSYEQYFGPGTRLTVT.

CDR3 in amino acids: CASSLIRQSDTQYF. The chain links TRBV27 to TRBJ2-3; the TCRdb call, TRBD1, lacks DNA for checking. This CDR3 has 14 amino acids. CDR1 is MNHEY and CDR2 is SMNVEV in the germline V gene (reference sequence).

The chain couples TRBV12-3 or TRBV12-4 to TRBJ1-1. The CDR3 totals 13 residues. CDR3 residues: CASSFDTNTEAFF.

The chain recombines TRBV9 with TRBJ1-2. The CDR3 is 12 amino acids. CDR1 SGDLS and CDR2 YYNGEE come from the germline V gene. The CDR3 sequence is CASTSNNYGYTF.

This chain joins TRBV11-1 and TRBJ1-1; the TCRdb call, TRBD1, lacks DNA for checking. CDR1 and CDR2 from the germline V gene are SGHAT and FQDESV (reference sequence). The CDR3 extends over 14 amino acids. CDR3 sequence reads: CACSDPGQGTEAFF.

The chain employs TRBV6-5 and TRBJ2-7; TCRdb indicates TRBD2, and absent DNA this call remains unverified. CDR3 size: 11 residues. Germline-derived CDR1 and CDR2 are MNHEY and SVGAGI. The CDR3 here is CASKRVHEQYF.

Here the CDR3 reads CASSLVPQSNYGYTF. The J gene is TRBJ1-2, the V gene TRBV27; TCRdb's assignment of TRBD1 cannot be checked, as there is no DNA. CDR3 length: 15 amino acids. The germline CDR1 and CDR2 sequences are MNHEY and SMNVEV (reference sequence).

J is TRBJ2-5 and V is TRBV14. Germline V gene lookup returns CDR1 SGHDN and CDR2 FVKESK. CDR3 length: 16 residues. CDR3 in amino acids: CASSLDNTDEEKTQYF.

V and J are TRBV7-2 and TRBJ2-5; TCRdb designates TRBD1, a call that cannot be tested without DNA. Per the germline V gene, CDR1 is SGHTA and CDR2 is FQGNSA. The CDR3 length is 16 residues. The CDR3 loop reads CASSLSSRYLQETQYF. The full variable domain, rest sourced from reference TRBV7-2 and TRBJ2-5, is GAGVSQSPSNKVTEKGKDVELRCDPISGHTALYWYRQSLGQGLEFLIYFQGNSAPDKSGLPSDRFSAERTGGSVSTLTIQRTQQEDSAVYLCASSLSSRYLQETQYFGPGTRLLVL.

The CDR3 spells CSVTPNYGYTF. The gene calls are TRBV29-1 and TRBJ1-2. The germline V gene encodes CDR1 SQVTM and CDR2 ANQGSEA. The CDR3 loop spans 11 amino acids.

The CDR3: CASSYGGRAYEQYF. The gene calls are TRBV6-5 and TRBJ2-7; lacking DNA, the TRBD2 call made by TCRdb goes unchecked. CDR1 and CDR2 (germline): MNHEY, SVGAGI. This CDR3 region has 14 residues.

Here the CDR3 reads CASSSTGTNNEQFF. The chain couples TRBV7-2 to TRBJ2-1; TCRdb selects TRBD1, and the lack of DNA leaves this call unchecked. CDR1 and CDR2 (germline): SGHTA, FQGNSA. CDR3 length: 14 residues.

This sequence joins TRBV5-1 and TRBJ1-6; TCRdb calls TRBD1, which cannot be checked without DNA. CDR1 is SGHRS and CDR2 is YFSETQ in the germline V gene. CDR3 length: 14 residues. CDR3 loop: CASSAGAQNSPLHF.

The CDR3 loop reads CASSYTGRNAEQYF. The V and J genes are TRBV6-2 or TRBV6-3 and TRBJ2-7; the D call of TRBD2 rests on TCRdb alone, since no DNA is present to check it. Germline V gene sequence: CDR1 MNHEY, CDR2 SVGEGT. This CDR3 has 14 amino acids.

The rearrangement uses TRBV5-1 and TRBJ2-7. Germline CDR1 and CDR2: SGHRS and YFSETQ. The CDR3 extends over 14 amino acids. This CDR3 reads CASSLEVNTYEQYF. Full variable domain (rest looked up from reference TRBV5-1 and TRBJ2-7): KAGVTQTPRYLIKTRGQQVTLSCSPISGHRSVSWYQQTPGQGLQFLFEYFSETQRNKGNFPGRFSGRQFSNSRSEMNVSTLELGDSALYLCASSLEVNTYEQYFGPGTRLTVT.

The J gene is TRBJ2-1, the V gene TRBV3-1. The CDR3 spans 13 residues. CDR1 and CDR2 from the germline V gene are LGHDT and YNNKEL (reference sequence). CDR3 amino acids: CASSQEQELGQFF.